Below, 25 T cell receptor beta chains from the same sample are listed, as sequenced in a study of cytomegalovirus exposure and HLA in healthy donors. PCR involved 60 Vbeta and 13 Jbeta primers. Using immunoSEQ multiplex PCR, the repertoire was profiled, and TCRdb retains in-frame clones only, with some absent. The sample has a few hundred thousand clones, roughly 80% seen once. The sequencing sample was made of PBMCs. The receptors derive from a man under 40 in good health and CMV-seronegative.

The chain recombines TRBV28 with TRBJ1-1; possible D gene TRBD1, 5 bases. Per the germline V gene, CDR1 is MDHEN and CDR2 is SYDVKM. Trimming removed 2 bases from V and 8 bases from J, with 15 bases in between. The CDR3 is 14 residues long. This CDR3 reads CASSLGGQLREAFF. The CDR3 coding sequence is TGTGCCAGCAGTTTAGGTGGACAACTCAGGGAAGCTTTCTTT.

This chain uses TRBV6-5 with TRBJ1-2; no reliable D call. V lost 0 bases, J lost 2 bases, and 13 bases lay in between. This CDR3 spans 16 amino acids. Germline V CDR1 and CDR2: MNHEY, SVGAGI. DNA of the CDR3: TGTGCCAGCAGTTACTCGCTTTCGGGAGGGAACTATGGCTACACCTTC. It yields the protein CASSYSLSGGNYGYTF.

J is TRBJ1-1 and V is TRBV7-8; no firm D call. CDR1 is SGHVS and CDR2 is FQNEAQ in the germline V gene. This CDR3 is 12 amino acids long. Trimming shortened V by 6 bases and J by 0 bases, and 5 bases separated the two germline ends. The CDR3 is CASRDLNTEAFF. The DNA for the CDR3 is TGTGCCAGCAGGGACTTGAACACTGAAGCTTTCTTT.

The chain links TRBV27 to TRBJ1-1, with TRBD1 identical over 7 bases. With 6 bases clipped from V and 3 bases from J, the junction kept 10 bases outside the gene matches. This CDR3 has 15 residues. Germline V gene data show CDR1 as MNHEY and CDR2 as SMNVEV (reference sequence). The CDR3 sequence: CASRITGDWYTEAFF. The CDR3, as DNA: TGTGCCAGCAGGATAACAGGGGATTGGTACACTGAAGCTTTCTTT.

The chain has TRBV9 and TRBJ2-2, with D unclear. Germline loops: CDR1 SGDLS, CDR2 YYNGEE. The V end was cut by 4 bases, the J end by 5 bases, with 15 bases between. The CDR3 is made up of 15 amino acids. DNA of the CDR3: TGTGCCAGCAGCTCCACCACAATAAAGACCGGGGAGCTGTTTTTT. Translation gives CASSSTTIKTGELFF.

V usage is TRBV5-1 and J usage is TRBJ2-7; unclear D gene. The CDR3 length is 16 residues. Trimming cost V 3 bases and J 3 bases, with 19 bases left between them. Germline V lookup: CDR1 SGHRS, CDR2 YFSETQ. Written as DNA, the CDR3 is TGCGCCAGCAGCTCTCTCTCAGGCCGCAGCCACTACGAGCAGTACTTC. It yields the protein CASSSLSGRSHYEQYF. The variable domain in full, with the rest retrieved from reference TRBV5-1 and TRBJ2-7, is KAGVTQTPRYLIKTRGQQVTLSCSPISGHRSVSWYQQTPGQGLQFLFEYFSETQRNKGNFPGRFSGRQFSNSRSEMNVSTLELGDSALYLCASSSLSGRSHYEQYFGPGTRLTVT.

V usage is TRBV18 and J usage is TRBJ2-3; 8 positions agree with TRBD1. The CDR3 is 16 residues long. Trimming took 2 bases from V and 0 from J; bases not matched to a gene: 4. Germline V gene sequence: CDR1 KGHSH, CDR2 LQKENI. The CDR3 sequence: CASSPARQGSTDTQYF. DNA of the CDR3: TGTGCCAGCTCACCAGCTAGACAGGGGAGCACAGATACGCAGTATTTT.

The V gene is TRBV7-2, the J gene TRBJ1-1, with 10 bases identical to TRBD1. CDR3 length equals 16 residues. Unmatched junction bases numbered 9, after V lost 5 bases and J lost 3 bases. The germline gives CDR1 SGHTA, CDR2 FQGNSA. The CDR3 DNA sequence: TGTGCCAGCAGCGGACGACAGGGGGCGGCCTACACTGAAGCTTTCTTT. Protein: CASSGRQGAAYTEAFF.

The V and J genes are TRBV27 and TRBJ2-5; 9 positions match TRBD1. The CDR3 loop spans 15 amino acids. After removal of 5 bases from V and 4 bases from J, the junction contained 8 bases not matched to a gene. CDR1 and CDR2 (germline): MNHEY, SMNVEV (reference sequence). The DNA for the CDR3 is TGTGCCAGCAGTCTGGACAGGGGTGCCGGAGAGACCCAGTACTTC. Protein: CASSLDRGAGETQYF.

V usage is TRBV19 and J usage is TRBJ2-7; D is undetermined. The CDR3 spans 13 residues. Trimming pared 3 bases from V and 2 bases from J, leaving 8 bases between. From germline, CDR1 is LNHDA and CDR2 SQIVND (reference sequence). Here the CDR3 DNA reads TGTGCCAGTAGTATTTCTGCGGCCTACGAGCAGTACTTC. Translation gives CASSISAAYEQYF.

This clone was observed a handful of times. V and J are TRBV6-1 and TRBJ2-7, with 9 nucleotides matching TRBD2. The V and J ends lost 9 bases and 4 bases, in that order; junction bases with no gene match: 7. Germline V gene lookup returns CDR1 MNHNS and CDR2 SASEGT. The CDR3 contains 13 residues. The CDR3 region has the DNA TGTGCCAGTTTAGCGGGGGATCGTTACGAGCAGTACTTC. This encodes CASLAGDRYEQYF.

The chain couples TRBV7-2 to TRBJ2-2; 8 nucleotides agree with TRBD1. J was trimmed by 9 bases and V by 5 bases; bases with no gene match: 5. Germline CDR1 reads SGHTA; CDR2 reads FQGNSA. This CDR3 is 13 amino acids long. CDR3 bases: TGTGCCAGCAGCCGCCAGGGGGCTCGGGAGCTGTTTTTT. Translating gives CASSRQGARELFF.

This rearrangement joins TRBV7-8 to TRBJ2-2; TRBD2 matches 7 bases. The V gene end was trimmed by 0 bases and the J gene end by 4 bases; junction bases not matched to a gene: 2. The V gene's germline CDR1 is SGHVS and CDR2 FQNEAQ. The CDR3 spans 15 residues. CDR3 in amino acids: CASSLAGLFTGELFF. The DNA of the CDR3 is TGTGCCAGCAGCTTAGCGGGACTATTCACCGGGGAGCTGTTTTTT.

The chain links TRBV7-9 to TRBJ2-2; perhaps TRBD1 as D (6 bases). The CDR3 has 16 amino acids. Trimming left V 0 bases short and J 1 base short, with 9 bases between. The germline V gene encodes CDR1 SEHNR and CDR2 FQNEAQ (reference sequence). CDR3 amino acids: CASSLARGQNTGELFF. CDR3 nucleotide sequence: TGTGCCAGCAGCTTAGCCAGGGGACAGAACACCGGGGAGCTGTTTTTT.

This clone was recorded a few times. V gene TRBV11-2 combines with J gene TRBJ1-2; D is unclear. Germline CDR1 is SGHAT and CDR2 is FQNNGV. V was trimmed by 1 base and J by 8 bases, leaving 11 bases between them. The CDR3 spans 13 residues. For the CDR3, the DNA is TGTGCCAGCAGCTTAGGAGAGGGTGGAGGCTACACCTTC. Amino acid sequence: CASSLGEGGGYTF.

The chain has TRBV27 and TRBJ2-1, with D perhaps TRBD1 (5 bases). V shed 10 bases and J shed 6 bases, with 13 bases lying between them. The CDR3 loop spans 12 amino acids. The germline gives CDR1 MNHEY, CDR2 SMNVEV (reference sequence). CDR3 protein: CATWRRGNEQFF. The CDR3 DNA follows: TGTGCCACCTGGAGAAGGGGCAATGAGCAGTTCTTC.

The gene calls are TRBV10-2 and TRBJ2-7; D is uncertain. CDR1 WSHSY and CDR2 SAAADI come from the germline V gene. The ends were cut back, 3 bases at V and 0 bases at J, with 3 bases in the middle. This CDR3 is built from 12 residues. The chain's CDR3 is CASSDSSYEQYF. CDR3 bases: TGCGCCAGCAGTGACAGCTCCTACGAGCAGTACTTC.

The chain uses TRBV6-1 and TRBJ2-7, with D possibly TRBD2 on 6 matching bases. The CDR3 loop spans 14 amino acids. Germline V gene lookup returns CDR1 MNHNS and CDR2 SASEGT. V dropped 9 bases and J dropped 2 bases, with 17 bases sitting between them. CDR3 sequence reads: CASGGDGVAYEQYF. CDR3 nucleotide sequence: TGTGCCAGTGGCGGGGACGGGGTGGCCTACGAGCAGTACTTC.

This rearrangement joins TRBV25-1 to TRBJ2-7; 9 positions agree with TRBD1. The J segment lost 3 bases and the V segment lost 6 bases, leaving 3 bases of the junction unmatched. CDR1 is MGHDK, CDR2 SYGVNS, per germline. There are 13 residues in the CDR3. For the CDR3, the DNA is TGTGCCAGCAGCCCGGGACAGGGCTACGAGCAGTACTTC. It encodes CASSPGQGYEQYF.

This clone was counted only a few times. CDR3 coding DNA: TGCGCCAGCAGCCCCGGGATCTCGACGAGCTACGAGCAGTACTTC. Its translation: CASSPGISTSYEQYF. The gene calls are TRBV4-3 and TRBJ2-7, with D possibly matching TRBD2 (5 bases). The V gene's germline CDR1 is LGHNA and CDR2 YSLEER. The CDR3 spans 15 residues. V was shortened by 4 bases and J by 3 bases, with 16 bases between the two germline ends.

A single count supports this clone. The V and J genes are TRBV28 and TRBJ1-5; a possible D gene is TRBD1 (5 bases). Trimming took 5 bases from V and 1 from J, leaving 9 bases between them. Germline CDR1 is MDHEN and CDR2 is SYDVKM. The CDR3 is made up of 14 amino acids. The CDR3 coding sequence is TGTGCCAGCAGTCTACAGGAAAGCAATCAGCCCCAGCATTTT. Protein product: CASSLQESNQPQHF.

V and J are TRBV5-4 and TRBJ2-1, with 11 bases aligning to TRBD2. Germline assignment: CDR1 SGHNT and CDR2 YYREEE (reference sequence). The length of the CDR3 is 16 residues. V lost 6 bases and J lost 5; bases outside the gene matches: 10. This CDR3 is CASTDLAGGPNNEQFF. CDR3 DNA sequence: TGTGCCAGCACCGATTTAGCGGGGGGGCCGAACAATGAGCAGTTCTTC.

V and J are TRBV2 and TRBJ1-2; D is possibly TRBD1 (5 bases). The CDR3 is 10 amino acids. V lost 6 bases and J lost 9, with 8 bases in between. Germline V CDR1 and CDR2: SNHLY, FYNNEI. CDR3 protein: CASRGARYTF. The DNA of the CDR3 is TGTGCCAGCAGAGGGGCTCGCTACACCTTC. Variable domain in full (rest from reference TRBV2 and TRBJ1-2): EPEVTQTPSHQVTQMGQEVILRCVPISNHLYFYWYRQILGQKVEFLVSFYNNEISEKSEIFDDQFSVERPDGSNFTLKIRSTKLEDSAMYFCASRGARYTFGSGTRLTVV.

This clone has only a few counts. The chain combines TRBV29-1 with TRBJ1-1; 8 bases fit TRBD1. In germline, CDR1 is SQVTM, CDR2 ANQGSEA. With V trimmed by 6 bases and J by 1 base, 4 bases remained unmatched. The CDR3 contains 13 residues. CDR3 region: CSVADRANTEAFF. The CDR3 bases are TGCAGCGTCGCGGACAGGGCGAACACTGAAGCTTTCTTT.

The J gene is TRBJ2-5, the V gene TRBV11-1; 9 positions match TRBD1. V lost 1 base, J lost 4 bases, and 4 bases stayed unmatched. Germline lookup yields CDR1 SGHAT and CDR2 FQDESV (reference sequence). There are 15 residues in the CDR3. This CDR3 reads CASSLDRGRLETQYF. The DNA for the CDR3 is TGTGCCAGCAGCTTAGACAGGGGGCGTTTAGAGACCCAGTACTTC.